The source of this T cell receptor beta chain is a study of shared clonotypes between healthy human individuals. In the study overall: Participating donors consisted of a couple of women and a few men aged 18 to 49.

With V trimmed by 5 bases and J by 5 bases, 4 bases remained unmatched. CDR3 length equals 15 residues. The germline V gene has CDR1 WNHNN and CDR2 SYGVQD (reference sequence). Points from the study as a whole: Only blood was sampled, and tissue TCR repertoires likely differ from blood ones.

Comment on this clone: Its target is unknown.

When replicate PCRs were run on sorted subsets, they used 200 to 250 ng DNA, approximately 33,000 T cell genomes. The protocol was immunoSEQ multiplex PCR, while the TCRdb copy is restricted to in-frame clones and leaves out a portion. The sample records roughly 1,100,000 clones, more than 60% being singletons. Researchers partitioned CD4+ cells into CD45RA+ naive and CD45RA-negative memory subsets. The clonotype originates from a man younger than 35 in good health. V is TRBV10-1 and J is TRBJ2-2; 11 bases are a match to TRBD1. Material for sequencing was memory CD4+ T cells sorted from blood. Regarding subset: CD45RA-negative fraction. The CDR3 sequence: CASSPGQGGTGELFF. The CDR3 DNA reads as TGCGCCAGCAGTCCGGGACAGGGGGGAACCGGGGAGCTGTTTTTT.